This T cell receptor beta chain was sequenced in a study of T cell repertoires in cytomegalovirus infection. Across the whole study: In public TCR beta signatures, there were indications of both CMV infection and matching HLA type.

CDR1 and CDR2 from the germline V gene are LGHNA and YSLEER. CDR3 length: 14 residues. With 6 bases clipped from V and 8 bases from J, the junction kept 8 bases outside the gene matches. Turning to this clonotype: Its antigen is unidentified.

Via MiXCR, TCRdb re-called the reads, giving one row per CDR3 protein. The sample includes 650,000 to 900,000 distinct CDR3 sequences, roughly 28% of them seen just once. Sequencing was performed on cultured CD8+ T cells from PBMCs, taken from culture after CMV antigen stimulation. This receptor was obtained from a human donor in good health (CMV status not recorded). Some clones in this sample may be carry-over from other donors' samples. This rearrangement joins TRBV4-3 to TRBJ2-2; 8 nucleotides line up with TRBD1. As DNA, the CDR3 is TGCGCCAGCAGTCTGCCAGGGGGCGGAGGGGAGCTGTTTTTT. Translation gives CASSLPGGGGELFF.